The 23 T cell receptor beta chains reported below all come from one sample, sequenced in a study of vaccination effects on CD4 cells after COVID-19. The antigens for these receptors are not known. Using immunoSEQ multiplex PCR, the repertoire was profiled, and TCRdb retains in-frame clones only, with some absent. Of some 40,000 clones listed, around 79% are singletons. It was after approximately 11 days of culture that CD4+ T cells were isolated. This sample comprised CD4+ T cells from PBMCs cultured without peptide, obtained before COVID-19 vaccination. Every receptor here comes from a human donor who received a COVID-19 vaccine.

J is TRBJ2-7 and V is TRBV5-1; TRBD1 aligns across 10 bases. The CDR3 length is 15 residues. Germline V gene sequence: CDR1 SGHRS, CDR2 YFSETQ. V lost 0 bases to trimming and J lost 2 bases; unmatched junction nucleotides: 2. The CDR3 region has the DNA TGCGCCAGCAGCTTGGGAGGGACAGGGGCCTACGAGCAGTACTTC. Translating gives CASSLGGTGAYEQYF.

This clone was observed once. V and J are TRBV28 and TRBJ1-1; TRBD1 agrees at 7 bases. This CDR3 is 11 amino acids long. Germline CDR1 and CDR2: MDHEN and SYDVKM. The trim removed 3 bases at V and 11 bases at J, leaving 3 bases unmatched. CDR3 bases: TGTGCCAGCAGTTTCACAGGGGTGGCTTTCTTT. It is translated as CASSFTGVAFF.

This chain connects TRBV7-2 to TRBJ1-5; possibly TRBD1 for D (6 bases). Germline V gene lookup returns CDR1 SGHTA and CDR2 FQGNSA. This CDR3 spans 15 amino acids. V was clipped by 1 base and J by 3 bases, with 10 bases between them. The CDR3 DNA reads TGTGCCAGCAGCTTAGGTTGGACAGACAATCAGCCCCAGCATTTT. Amino acids: CASSLGWTDNQPQHF.

The V and J genes are TRBV20-1 and TRBJ2-1, with D tentatively TRBD2 (5 bases). This CDR3 is built from 13 residues. In germline, CDR1 is DFQATT, CDR2 SNEGSKA (reference sequence). The V end was cut by 3 bases, the J end by 2 bases, with 8 bases between. The CDR3 sequence is CSASLAPYNEQFF. The CDR3 DNA is TGCAGTGCTAGTCTAGCTCCCTACAATGAGCAGTTCTTC.

This rearrangement joins TRBV5-5 to TRBJ2-3; D gene ambiguous. The CDR3 extends over 15 amino acids. With 4 bases removed from V and 0 bases from J, the gap between germline ends came to 12 bases. Germline-derived CDR1 and CDR2 are SGHKS and YYEKEE (reference sequence). This CDR3 is CASSQQFSSTDTQYF. CDR3 DNA: TGTGCCAGCAGCCAACAATTTAGCAGCACAGATACGCAGTATTTT. The entire variable domain, with the rest obtained from reference TRBV5-5 and TRBJ2-3, is as follows: DAGVTQSPTHLIKTRGQQVTLRCSPISGHKSVSWYQQVLGQGPQFIFQYYEKEERGRGNFPDRFSARQFPNYSSELNVNALLLGDSALYLCASSQQFSSTDTQYFGPGTRLTVL.

This rearrangement joins TRBV3-1 (or the pseudogene TRBV3-2) to TRBJ1-2; tentative D call: TRBD1 (5 bases). The V and J ends lost 0 bases and 3 bases respectively, with 17 bases between them. This CDR3 has 17 amino acids. Germline values: CDR1 LGHDT, CDR2 YNNKEL (reference sequence). This CDR3 is CASSQERGLLVDYGYTF. CDR3 bases: TGTGCCAGCAGCCAAGAACGGGGCCTGTTGGTCGACTATGGCTACACCTTC.

The chain is built from TRBV14 and TRBJ2-1; 9 positions match TRBD1. The CDR3 covers 15 residues. The junction had 2 bases not matched to a gene; V was cut back by 3 bases and J by 2 bases. Germline CDR1 reads SGHDN; CDR2 reads FVKESK. This chain's CDR3 is CASSHRDRAYNEQFF. The CDR3 DNA follows: TGTGCCAGCAGCCACCGGGACAGGGCCTACAATGAGCAGTTCTTC.

The chain recombines TRBV7-8 with TRBJ2-3; perhaps TRBD1 as D (5 bases). The CDR3 length is 14 residues. In germline, CDR1 is SGHVS, CDR2 FQNEAQ. Trimming took off 3 bases at V and 5 bases at J, with 12 bases between the two ends. CDR3 sequence: CASSLRQPQDTQYF. CDR3 coding DNA: TGTGCCAGCAGCTTGAGACAGCCCCAAGATACGCAGTATTTT.

CDR3 sequence (DNA): TGTGCCAGCAGTTTTGACAGGGTCAATAATGAGCAGTTCTTC. Translating it yields CASSFDRVNNEQFF. The V and J genes are TRBV28 and TRBJ2-1, with 7 bases identical to TRBD1. CDR1 and CDR2 (germline): MDHEN, SYDVKM. V shed 3 bases, J shed 7 bases, and the junction held 6 bases outside the gene matches. The CDR3 is 14 amino acids.

The J gene is TRBJ2-1, the V gene TRBV7-8; 11 bases map to TRBD2. This CDR3 comprises 16 residues. V trimming: 4 bases; J trimming: 7 bases; junction bases outside the gene matches: 9. CDR1 and CDR2 from the germline V gene are SGHVS and FQNEAQ. CDR3 in amino acids: CASSSAGLAGGNEQFF. The DNA of the CDR3 is TGTGCCAGCAGCTCGGCCGGACTAGCGGGTGGGAATGAGCAGTTCTTC.

The J gene is TRBJ1-3, the V gene TRBV19, with 7 bases that match TRBD1. Germline loops: CDR1 LNHDA, CDR2 SQIVND (reference sequence). The CDR3 runs to 13 residues. Losses at the gene ends were 4 bases for V and 4 bases for J; bases not matched to a gene: 1. The CDR3 DNA reads as TGTGCCAGTAGTAGGGACAGCGGAAACACCATATATTTT. As protein: CASSRDSGNTIYF.

The chain uses TRBV5-1 and TRBJ2-3; the D is unclear. The V gene's germline CDR1 is SGHRS and CDR2 YFSETQ. V shed 4 bases and J shed 3 bases, with 12 bases lying between them. This CDR3 is 14 amino acids long. CDR3 residues: CASSPEVGTDTQYF. The CDR3 nucleotides read TGCGCCAGCAGCCCGGAAGTGGGAACAGATACGCAGTATTTT. The full variable domain, rest sourced from reference TRBV5-1 and TRBJ2-3, is KAGVTQTPRYLIKTRGQQVTLSCSPISGHRSVSWYQQTPGQGLQFLFEYFSETQRNKGNFPGRFSGRQFSNSRSEMNVSTLELGDSALYLCASSPEVGTDTQYFGPGTRLTVL.

A few counts support this clone. The V and J genes are TRBV29-1 and TRBJ1-2; 8 nucleotides match TRBD1. This CDR3 contains 15 residues. The germline gives CDR1 SQVTM, CDR2 ANQGSEA. V gave up 6 bases and J gave up 4 bases; unmatched junction bases: 13. CDR3 in amino acids: CSVHEPGTGLYGYTF. DNA of the CDR3: TGCAGCGTCCATGAGCCCGGGACAGGACTCTATGGCTACACCTTC.

The chain combines TRBV5-1 with TRBJ2-1, with 14 positions matching TRBD2. CDR3 length: 14 residues. CDR1 and CDR2 (germline): SGHRS, YFSETQ. V lost 3 bases and J lost 9; bases outside the gene matches: 2. The CDR3 bases are TGCGCCAGCAGCTGGACTAGCGGGGGGACTGAGCAGTTCTTC. This encodes CASSWTSGGTEQFF. The full variable domain, with the rest looked up from reference TRBV5-1 and TRBJ2-1, is KAGVTQTPRYLIKTRGQQVTLSCSPISGHRSVSWYQQTPGQGLQFLFEYFSETQRNKGNFPGRFSGRQFSNSRSEMNVSTLELGDSALYLCASSWTSGGTEQFFGPGTRLTVL.

The chain uses TRBV4-1 and TRBJ1-4, with D possibly matching TRBD1 (6 bases). The CDR3 has 14 amino acids. The V gene lost 4 bases and the J gene lost 5 bases, with 11 bases spanning the gap. Germline-derived CDR1 and CDR2 are MGHRA and YSYEKL. CDR3 region: CASSPGALNEKLFF. In DNA form, the CDR3 reads TGCGCCAGCAGCCCAGGGGCACTAAATGAAAAACTGTTTTTT.

The chain uses TRBV5-4 and TRBJ2-3; no reliable D call. The germline V gene has CDR1 SGHNT and CDR2 YYREEE (reference sequence). The length of the CDR3 is 17 residues. V was trimmed by 4 bases and J by 2 bases, leaving 20 bases between them. The CDR3 protein is CASSRSPLFSDTDTQYF. Written as DNA, the CDR3 is TGTGCCAGCAGCCGCTCTCCCCTTTTCTCCGACACAGATACGCAGTATTTT.

This clone was seen only a few times. Here the CDR3 DNA reads TGTGCCTGGAGTCGACGGCGGAACACCGGGGAGCTGTTTTTT. Translated: CAWSRRRNTGELFF. The chain employs TRBV30 and TRBJ2-2; D not certain. V was clipped by 2 bases and J by 1 base, with 8 bases between them. This CDR3 is built from 14 residues. Per germline, CDR1 GTSNPN and CDR2 SVGIG (reference sequence).

The chain employs TRBV12-5 and TRBJ2-1, with no clear D. The CDR3 is 12 residues long. V lost 3 bases, J lost 6 bases, and 6 bases lay in between. Germline CDR1 reads LGHNT; CDR2 reads FRNRAP. CDR3 in amino acids: CASGFVGNEQFF. The CDR3 bases are TGTGCTAGTGGTTTCGTGGGCAATGAGCAGTTCTTC. The full variable domain, its missing parts supplied by reference TRBV12-5 and TRBJ2-1, is DARVTQTPRHKVTEMGQEVTMRCQPILGHNTVFWYRQTMMQGLELLAYFRNRAPLDDSGMPKDRFSAEMPDATLATLKIQPSEPRDSAVYFCASGFVGNEQFFGPGTRLTVL.

This rearrangement joins TRBV30 to TRBJ1-2, with D possibly matching TRBD1 (5 bases). The CDR3 is made up of 15 amino acids. Trimming pared 0 bases from V and 2 bases from J, leaving 13 bases between. Germline-derived CDR1 and CDR2 are GTSNPN and SVGIG (reference sequence). CDR3 DNA sequence: TGTGCCTGGAGTGTACCCCAGGGAGAGAACTATGGCTACACCTTC. It translates to CAWSVPQGENYGYTF. Together with reference TRBV30 and TRBJ1-2, the CDR3 gives the full variable domain: SQTIHQWPATLVQPVGSPLSLECTVEGTSNPNLYWYRQAAGRGLQLLFYSVGIGQISSEVPQNLSASRPQDRQFILSSKKLLLSDSGFYLCAWSVPQGENYGYTFGSGTRLTVV.

This clone was detected only a few times. The gene calls are TRBV5-1 and TRBJ1-3; D may be TRBD1 (5 bases). This CDR3 has 14 residues. Per germline, CDR1 SGHRS and CDR2 YFSETQ. Trimming removed 3 bases at V and 2 bases at J, with 9 bases between. The CDR3 DNA is TGCGCCAGCAGCTCACAGGTGACTGGAAACACCATATATTTT. Encoded protein: CASSSQVTGNTIYF.

The chain couples TRBV2 to TRBJ2-5, with 7 bases matching TRBD1. Germline CDR1 is SNHLY and CDR2 is FYNNEI. The CDR3 runs 15 residues. Trimming took 6 bases from V and 1 from J; bases not matched to a gene: 8. CDR3 DNA sequence: TGTGCCAGCAGCCCTAGTGGGGACAGCCAAGAGACCCAGTACTTC. It codes for CASSPSGDSQETQYF.

This clone came up a few times. The chain carries TRBV9 and TRBJ2-3; perhaps TRBD1 as D (6 bases). The V and J ends lost 0 bases and 0 bases respectively, with 20 bases between them. Germline-derived CDR1 and CDR2 are SGDLS and YYNGEE. The CDR3 runs to 19 residues. The CDR3 coding sequence is TGTGCCAGCAGCGTAGATCTCCCCCTCCAGGGGCTTAGCACAGATACGCAGTATTTT. Its protein product is CASSVDLPLQGLSTDTQYF. Combining the CDR3 with reference TRBV9 and TRBJ2-3 gives the whole variable domain DSGVTQTPKHLITATGQRVTLRCSPRSGDLSVYWYQQSLDQGLQFLIQYYNGEERAKGNILERFSAQQFPDLHSELNLSSLELGDSALYFCASSVDLPLQGLSTDTQYFGPGTRLTVL.

CDR3: CATSSHRLNTEAFF. DNA of the CDR3: TGTGCCACCAGCAGTCACAGGTTGAACACTGAAGCTTTCTTT. The chain employs TRBV15 and TRBJ1-1; TRBD1 might be the D (5 bases). Germline CDR1 is LNHNV and CDR2 is YYDKDF (reference sequence). Trimming took 3 bases from V and 0 from J, leaving 8 bases between them. The CDR3 is 14 residues long.